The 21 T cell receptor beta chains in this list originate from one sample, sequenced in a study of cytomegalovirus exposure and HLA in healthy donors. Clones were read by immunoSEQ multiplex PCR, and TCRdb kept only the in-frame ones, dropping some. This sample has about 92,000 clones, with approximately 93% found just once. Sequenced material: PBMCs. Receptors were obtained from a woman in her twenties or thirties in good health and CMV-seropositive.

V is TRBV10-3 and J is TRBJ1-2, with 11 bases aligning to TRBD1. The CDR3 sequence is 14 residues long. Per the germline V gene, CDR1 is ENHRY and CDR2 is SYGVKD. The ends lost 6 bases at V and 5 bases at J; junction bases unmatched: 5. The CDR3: CAIRGDRGKYGYTF. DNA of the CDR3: TGTGCCATCAGAGGGGACAGGGGGAAGTATGGCTACACCTTC.

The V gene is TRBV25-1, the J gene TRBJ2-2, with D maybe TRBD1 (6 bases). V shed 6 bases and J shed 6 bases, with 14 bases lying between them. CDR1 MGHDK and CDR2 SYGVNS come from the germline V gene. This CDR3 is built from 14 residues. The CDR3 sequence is CASRPTGYAGELFF. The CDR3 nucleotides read TGTGCCAGCAGACCAACAGGGTACGCCGGGGAGCTGTTTTTT.

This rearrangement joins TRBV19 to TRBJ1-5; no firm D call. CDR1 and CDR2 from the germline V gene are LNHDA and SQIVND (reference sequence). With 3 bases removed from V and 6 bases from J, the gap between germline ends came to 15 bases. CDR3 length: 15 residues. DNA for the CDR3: TGTGCCAGTAGTATTAACGGGGAAGACGGTCAGCCCCAGCATTTT. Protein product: CASSINGEDGQPQHF.

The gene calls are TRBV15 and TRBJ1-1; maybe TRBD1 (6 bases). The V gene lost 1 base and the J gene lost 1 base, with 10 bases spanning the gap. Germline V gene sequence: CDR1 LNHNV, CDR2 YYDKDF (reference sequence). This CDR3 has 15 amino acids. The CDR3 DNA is TGTGCCACCAGCAGAGTAATACAGGGGAACACTGAAGCTTTCTTT. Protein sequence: CATSRVIQGNTEAFF. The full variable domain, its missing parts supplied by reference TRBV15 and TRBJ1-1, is DAMVIQNPRYQVTQFGKPVTLSCSQTLNHNVMYWYQQKSSQAPKLLFHYYDKDFNNEADTPDNFQSRRPNTSFCFLDIRSPGLGDTAMYLCATSRVIQGNTEAFFGQGTRLTVV.

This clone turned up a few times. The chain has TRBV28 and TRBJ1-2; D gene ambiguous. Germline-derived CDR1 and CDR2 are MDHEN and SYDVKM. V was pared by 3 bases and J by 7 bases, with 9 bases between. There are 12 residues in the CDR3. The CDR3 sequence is CASSFGLVGYTF. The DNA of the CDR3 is TGTGCCAGCAGTTTTGGCTTGGTTGGCTACACCTTC.

The CDR3 sequence: CASSLAGRESYEQYF. The CDR3, as DNA: TGTGCCAGCAGCTTGGCCGGCAGGGAATCCTACGAGCAGTACTTC. The chain joins TRBV5-4 to TRBJ2-7; D perhaps matches TRBD1 (5 bases). From germline, CDR1 is SGHNT and CDR2 YYREEE (reference sequence). V lost 0 bases to trimming and J lost 1 base, with 11 bases between them. This CDR3 region has 15 residues.

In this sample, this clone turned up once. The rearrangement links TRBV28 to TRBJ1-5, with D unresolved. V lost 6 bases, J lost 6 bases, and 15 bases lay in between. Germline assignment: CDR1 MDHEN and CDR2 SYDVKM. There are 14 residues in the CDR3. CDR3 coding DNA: TGTGCCAGCAGCGGATTCCCCGGAGGTCAGCCCCAGCATTTT. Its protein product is CASSGFPGGQPQHF.

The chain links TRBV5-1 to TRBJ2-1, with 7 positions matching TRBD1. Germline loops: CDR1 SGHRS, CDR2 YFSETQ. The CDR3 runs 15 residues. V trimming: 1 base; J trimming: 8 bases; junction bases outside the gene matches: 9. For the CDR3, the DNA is TGCGCCAGCAGCTTGTTAAAGGGGGCCGGGGATGAGCAGTTCTTC. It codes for CASSLLKGAGDEQFF. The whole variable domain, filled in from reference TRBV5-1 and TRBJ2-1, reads KAGVTQTPRYLIKTRGQQVTLSCSPISGHRSVSWYQQTPGQGLQFLFEYFSETQRNKGNFPGRFSGRQFSNSRSEMNVSTLELGDSALYLCASSLLKGAGDEQFFGPGTRLTVL.

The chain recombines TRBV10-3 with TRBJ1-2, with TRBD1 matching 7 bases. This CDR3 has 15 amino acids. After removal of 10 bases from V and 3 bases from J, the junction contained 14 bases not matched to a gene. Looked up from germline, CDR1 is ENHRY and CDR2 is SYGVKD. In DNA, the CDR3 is TGTGCCACCGCGCTGCAGGGGGGTGTCCACTATGGCTACACCTTC. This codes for CATALQGGVHYGYTF.

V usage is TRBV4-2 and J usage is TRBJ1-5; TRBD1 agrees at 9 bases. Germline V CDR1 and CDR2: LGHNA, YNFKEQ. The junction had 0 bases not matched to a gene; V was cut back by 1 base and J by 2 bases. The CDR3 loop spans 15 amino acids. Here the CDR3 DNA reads TGTGCCAGCAGCCAAGGGACAGGGGGCAATCAGCCCCAGCATTTT. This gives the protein CASSQGTGGNQPQHF.

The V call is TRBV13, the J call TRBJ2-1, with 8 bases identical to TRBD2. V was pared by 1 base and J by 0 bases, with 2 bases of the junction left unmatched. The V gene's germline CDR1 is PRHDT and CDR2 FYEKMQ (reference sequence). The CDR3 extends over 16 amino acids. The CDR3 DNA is TGTGCCAGCAGCTTAGCGGGAGGGGGCTCCTACAATGAGCAGTTCTTC. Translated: CASSLAGGGSYNEQFF.

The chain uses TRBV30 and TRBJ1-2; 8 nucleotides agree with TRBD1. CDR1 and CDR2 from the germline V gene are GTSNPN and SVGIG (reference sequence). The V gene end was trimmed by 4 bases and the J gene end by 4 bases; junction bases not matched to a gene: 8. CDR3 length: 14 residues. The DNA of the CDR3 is TGTGCCTGGAAGGTAGCAGGGGGCGTCTATGGCTACACCTTC. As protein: CAWKVAGGVYGYTF.

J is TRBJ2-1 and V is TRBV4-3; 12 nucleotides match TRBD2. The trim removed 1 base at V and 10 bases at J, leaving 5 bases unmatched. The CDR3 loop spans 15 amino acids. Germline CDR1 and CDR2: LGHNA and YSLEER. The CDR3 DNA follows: TGCGCCAGCAGCCAAGGTAGTCTAGCGGGGGGGGAGCAGTTCTTC. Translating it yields CASSQGSLAGGEQFF.

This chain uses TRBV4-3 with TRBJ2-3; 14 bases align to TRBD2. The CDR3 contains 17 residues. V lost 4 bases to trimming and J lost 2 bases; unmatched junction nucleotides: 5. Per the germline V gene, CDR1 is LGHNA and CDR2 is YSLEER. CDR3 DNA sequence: TGCGCCAGCAGCCCTGGGACTAGCGGGAGCCCCACAGATACGCAGTATTTT. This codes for CASSPGTSGSPTDTQYF.

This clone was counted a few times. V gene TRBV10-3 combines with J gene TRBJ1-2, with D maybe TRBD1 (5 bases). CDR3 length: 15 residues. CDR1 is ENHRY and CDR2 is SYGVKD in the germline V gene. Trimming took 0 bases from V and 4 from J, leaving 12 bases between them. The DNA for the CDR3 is TGTGCCATCAGTGAGTCAGCAGGGTCAGGCTATGGCTACACCTTC. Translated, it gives CAISESAGSGYGYTF.

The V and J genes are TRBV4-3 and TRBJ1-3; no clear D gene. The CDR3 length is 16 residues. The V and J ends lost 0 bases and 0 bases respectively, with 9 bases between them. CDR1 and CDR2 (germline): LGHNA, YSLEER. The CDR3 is CASSQDRGYSGNTIYF. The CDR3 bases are TGCGCCAGCAGCCAAGATAGAGGATACTCTGGAAACACCATATATTTT.

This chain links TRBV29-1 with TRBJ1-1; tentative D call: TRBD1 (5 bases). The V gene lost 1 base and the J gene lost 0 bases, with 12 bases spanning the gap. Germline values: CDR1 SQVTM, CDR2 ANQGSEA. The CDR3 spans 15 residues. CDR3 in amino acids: CSVEVVRGLNTEAFF. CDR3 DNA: TGCAGCGTTGAAGTAGTAAGGGGCTTGAACACTGAAGCTTTCTTT.

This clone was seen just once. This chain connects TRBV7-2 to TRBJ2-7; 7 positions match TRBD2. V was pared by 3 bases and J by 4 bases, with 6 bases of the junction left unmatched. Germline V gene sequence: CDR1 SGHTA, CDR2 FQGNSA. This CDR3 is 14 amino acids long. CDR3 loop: CASSLGTTRYEQYF. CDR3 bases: TGTGCCAGCAGCTTGGGGACTACGCGTTACGAGCAGTACTTC.

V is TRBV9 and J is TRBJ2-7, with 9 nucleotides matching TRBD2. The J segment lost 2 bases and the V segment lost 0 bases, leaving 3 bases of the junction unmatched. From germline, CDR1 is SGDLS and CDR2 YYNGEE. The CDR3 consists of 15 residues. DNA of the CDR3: TGTGCCAGCAGCGTAGGCGGGAGGGCCGCCTACGAGCAGTACTTC. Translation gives CASSVGGRAAYEQYF.

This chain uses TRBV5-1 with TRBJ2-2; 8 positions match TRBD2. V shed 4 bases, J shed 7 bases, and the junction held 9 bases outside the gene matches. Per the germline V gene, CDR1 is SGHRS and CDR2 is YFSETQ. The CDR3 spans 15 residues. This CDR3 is CASSTSGRRGGELFF. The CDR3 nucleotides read TGCGCCAGCAGCACCAGCGGGAGACGGGGCGGGGAGCTGTTTTTT.

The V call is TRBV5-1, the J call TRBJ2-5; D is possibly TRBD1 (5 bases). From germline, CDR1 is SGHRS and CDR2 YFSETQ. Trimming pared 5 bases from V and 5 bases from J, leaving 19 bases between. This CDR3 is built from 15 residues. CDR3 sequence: CASRRGAVTEETQYF. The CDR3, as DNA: TGCGCCAGCAGACGTGGGGCGGTCACGGAGGAGACCCAGTACTTC.